This TCR beta chain was recovered during a study of beta chain features in type 1 diabetes (dated by TCRdb to the late 2010s). For context, the study as a whole: No differences in mean age, gender distribution, total cell number or subset yield were found between patients and healthy donors. A total of around 100 million sorted cells were examined across all samples, and RNA yield correlated strongly with the number of cells per subset. In the study, recently diagnosed type 1 diabetes patients and matched healthy donors were compared on the TCRB repertoires of their sorted circulating CD4+ T cell subsets. Whereas all 30 or so donors provided naive and central memory subsets, regulatory and stem cell-like memory subsets were isolated from just 8 patients and about 8 healthy donors.

Paper-wide results and their limitations: Shorter templates might have been favored by PCR, but patient and control samples were amplified and corrected together, so both groups would have been affected equally by any skew. Fewer insertions and more nucleotide deletions at VDJ recombination sites were observed in patients with type 1 diabetes, implying thymic rearrangement abnormalities. In all four CD4+ subsets, TCRB CDR3 length was moderately but significantly shorter in type 1 diabetes patients. Sequencing cDNA rather than genomic DNA could over-represent highly expressing activated cells, although activation and CD3 levels did not differ between groups. Because small numbers of individuals were included in the HLA sub-analyses, any influence of HLA type on TCRB rearrangement was left unresolved. Naive, central memory and regulatory TCRB repertoires appeared more similar among patients than among healthy donors.

All of the isolated RNA was reverse transcribed with the High Capacity cDNA Reverse Transcription Kit, so expressed TCRB transcripts were sequenced. Naive, central memory and regulatory T cell samples underwent deep immunoSEQ sequencing, averaging around 3.7 million total reads per sample. Sorted cells were lysed in RLT buffer, and RNA was extracted using DNase-treated RNeasy Micro or Mini kits according to cell number. To prevent cross-contamination, every cell subset was processed on its own, while patient and healthy donor samples were processed together. Using the immunoSEQ multiplex PCR, TCRB sequences were amplified from cDNA into 87-bp fragments spanning the CDR3 region. The amplicons were sequenced using the Illumina HiSeq platform. Per the authors' processing: PCR bias was computationally corrected using synthetic template baselines, reads within Hamming distance 2 were collapsed, and singletons that could not be merged were discarded. Reads were aligned against IMGT to assign V, D and J genes, CDR3 length and insertions or deletions at six rearrangement sites. Within each subset, clonotype counts were normalized to sorted cell number, and only after that were true diversity and Gini coefficients computed with the tcR R package. The overlap coefficient, calculated on TCRB nucleotide sequences, was used to measure repertoire sharing. As a proxy for the pre-selection repertoire, out-of-frame TCRB sequences from naive cells were analyzed. Sourced from immuneACCESS, this table was stored by TCRdb with only in-frame sequences that have V and J called. A share of the clones is absent; for the studies checked, an unresolved V gene accounts for under half, and the remainder has no known explanation. V and J calls and clone size are those listed in that table; D and trimming were worked out from the DNA. The sample table lists 600,000 to 700,000 clones, 9.5% to 15% of them with a count of one. The biggest ten clones account for more than 0.09% of the sample.

Between the V and J ends, shortened by 4 bases and 10 bases respectively, the junction contains 20 bases. The CDR3, cysteine through phenylalanine, is 14 amino acids long. Only the CDR3 region is kept as DNA, spanning 42 bases read in frame from base 1. From each donor, a single peripheral blood sample of about 116 mL on average was drawn into heparinised tubes. A BD FACSAria II was used to sort naive, central memory, regulatory and stem cell-like memory CD4+ T cells with a panel that included CD45RO, CCR7, CD25, CD127, CD95 and CD27. All sorted populations exceeded 95% purity. PBMCs were separated immediately by Lymphoprep density gradient centrifugation and were stained directly, without being cultured. So that batch effects would be minimized, each experiment stained and sorted samples in pairs, pairing one healthy donor with one patient. Regarding this clone: No cognate antigen has been identified for it. The input lacks base qualities; no much larger clone sits a single base away.

The chain couples TRBV23-1 to TRBJ2-7; a confident D gene designation cannot be given. TRBV23-1 is marked as an open reading frame, function uncertain. Sequenced input: naive CD4+ T cells from blood. Per the publication, the cell subset or site label means: true naive CD4+ T cells. The origin of this receptor is a man aged 25 to 40 with type 1 diabetes. The DNA is as follows: TGCGCCAGCAGTCTTAATCGGGCTACTCCTTGTCAGTACTTC. Its protein product is CASSLNRATPCQYF.